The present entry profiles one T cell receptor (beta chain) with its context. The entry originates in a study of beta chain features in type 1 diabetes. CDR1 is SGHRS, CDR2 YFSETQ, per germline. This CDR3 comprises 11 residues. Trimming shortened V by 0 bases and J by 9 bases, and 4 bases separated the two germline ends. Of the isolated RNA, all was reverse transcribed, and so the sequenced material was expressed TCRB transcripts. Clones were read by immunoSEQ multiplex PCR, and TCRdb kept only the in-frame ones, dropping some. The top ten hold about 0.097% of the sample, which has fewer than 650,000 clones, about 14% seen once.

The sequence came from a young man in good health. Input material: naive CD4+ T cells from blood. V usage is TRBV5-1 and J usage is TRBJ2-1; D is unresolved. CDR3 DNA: TGCGCCAGCAGCTTGGACAGTGAGCAGTTCTTC. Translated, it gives CASSLDSEQFF.